The 26 T cell receptor beta chains reported below all come from one sample, sequenced in a study of T cell repertoires in cytomegalovirus infection (dated by TCRdb to between 2019 and 2020). The instrument given in TCRdb is Illumina HiSeq 1500. The public sequencing data were trimmed at Q25 with fastp and processed into clonotypes with MiXCR by TCRdb, which kept only in-frame beta chains. Entries are consolidated by CDR3 protein sequence, retaining the most common genes and DNA. Counted in this sample were roughly 500,000 distinct CDR3 sequences; approximately 15% of them appeared once. The top ten hold more than 20% of the sample. The sequencing sample was made of CD8+ T cells from PBMCs. These receptors all come from a human donor in good health (CMV status not recorded). Some clones in this sample may be carry-over from other donors' samples.

The chain couples TRBV15 to TRBJ1-1; 11 nucleotides match TRBD1. Germline CDR1 reads LNHNV; CDR2 reads YYDKDF (reference sequence). Trimming took 6 bases from V and 5 from J; bases not matched to a gene: 5. CDR3 size: 14 residues. The chain's CDR3 is CATRGQGAWTEAFF. The CDR3 nucleotides are TGTGCCACCAGAGGACAGGGGGCGTGGACTGAAGCTTTCTTT.

The V call is TRBV6-5, the J call TRBJ2-7, with D possibly matching TRBD1 (6 bases). CDR1 is MNHEY and CDR2 is SVGAGI in the germline V gene. V was shortened by 2 bases and J by 0 bases, with 14 bases between the two germline ends. CDR3 length equals 16 residues. Here the CDR3 DNA reads TGTGCCAGCAGTTACGTGGCAGGGGTGGGCTCCTACGAGCAGTACTTC. This gives the protein CASSYVAGVGSYEQYF.

This clonotype has at least ten counts. J is TRBJ1-2 and V is TRBV7-2; 10 nucleotides agree with TRBD1. Germline values: CDR1 SGHTA, CDR2 FQGNSA. The CDR3 extends over 13 amino acids. J gave up 7 bases and V 1 base, and 0 bases lay outside the gene matches. The CDR3 region has the DNA TGTGCCAGCAGCTTAGGGGACAGGGGTGGCTACACCTTC. Translation: CASSLGDRGGYTF. Full variable domain (remainder filled in from reference TRBV7-2 and TRBJ1-2): GAGVSQSPSNKVTEKGKDVELRCDPISGHTALYWYRQSLGQGLEFLIYFQGNSAPDKSGLPSDRFSAERTGGSVSTLTIQRTQQEDSAVYLCASSLGDRGGYTFGSGTRLTVV.

This clonotype came up a few times. CDR3 in amino acids: CASSWDNPIVTEAFF. Here the CDR3 DNA reads TGTGCCAGCAGTTGGGACAATCCTATCGTCACTGAAGCTTTCTTT. The chain employs TRBV12-3 or TRBV12-4 and TRBJ1-1; TRBD1 is a possible D gene (6 bases). CDR3 size: 15 residues. V shed 4 bases and J shed 4 bases, with 16 bases lying between them.

This sequence joins TRBV9 and TRBJ2-1, with 9 bases identical to TRBD2. Trimming removed 6 bases from V and 2 bases from J; junction bases left unmatched: 6. In germline, CDR1 is SGDLS, CDR2 YYNGEE. CDR3 length: 15 residues. The CDR3 DNA reads TGTGCCAGCACCGGCGGGGGGGGGACCTACAATGAGCAGTTCTTC. Translating gives CASTGGGGTYNEQFF.

This clonotype showed up many times. This chain links TRBV12-3 or TRBV12-4 with TRBJ1-1; D call uncertain. V lost 5 bases, J lost 0 bases, and 13 bases lay in between. This CDR3 has 15 amino acids. The CDR3 reads CASSIHGILNTEAFF. DNA for the CDR3: TGTGCCAGCAGTATACACGGGATCCTGAACACTGAAGCTTTCTTT.

There are many counts of this clonotype. V is TRBV6-5 and J is TRBJ1-2, with 8 positions matching TRBD1. The CDR3 length is 14 residues. The V gene end was trimmed by 4 bases and the J gene end by 3 bases; junction bases not matched to a gene: 4. Germline V gene data show CDR1 as MNHEY and CDR2 as SVGAGI. This chain's CDR3 is CASSSPDRDYGYTF. The CDR3 DNA follows: TGTGCCAGCAGTTCCCCGGACAGGGACTATGGCTACACCTTC.

This clonotype was counted many times. The chain joins TRBV11-1 to TRBJ2-2; 8 nucleotides align to TRBD2. The CDR3 is 16 residues long. V shed 1 base, J shed 6 bases, and the junction held 7 bases outside the gene matches. Germline V gives CDR1 SGHAT, CDR2 FQDESV (reference sequence). The CDR3 DNA is TGTGCCAGCAGCTTAGGGTCTTTAGCGGGACCCGGGGAGCTGTTTTTT. Protein: CASSLGSLAGPGELFF.

This clonotype was counted only a few times. The chain combines TRBV28 with TRBJ2-7; no clear D. Germline V CDR1 and CDR2: MDHEN, SYDVKM. Deletions cut 7 bases from V and 3 bases from J, with 19 bases between. This CDR3 spans 15 amino acids. The CDR3 sequence is CASIRRAPSDYEQYF. In DNA form, the CDR3 reads TGTGCCAGCATAAGACGGGCCCCCTCCGACTACGAGCAGTACTTC.

The sample holds a few counts of this clonotype. This chain joins TRBV7-9 and TRBJ2-7; D is unresolved. Germline V gene data show CDR1 as SEHNR and CDR2 as FQNEAQ (reference sequence). V dropped 5 bases and J dropped 2 bases, with 13 bases sitting between them. The CDR3 totals 14 residues. Here the CDR3 DNA reads TGTGCCAGCAGCAAGGACGATGGGACCTACGAGCAGTACTTC. This gives the protein CASSKDDGTYEQYF.

Worth noting for this clonotype: Being one base from a much bigger clone, this may be a read error. The chain couples TRBV7-9 to TRBJ2-1; 8 nucleotides agree with TRBD1. The junction had 10 bases not matched to a gene; V was cut back by 5 bases and J by 1 base. Germline V CDR1 and CDR2: SEHNR, FQNEAQ (reference sequence). This CDR3 has 17 amino acids. The CDR3 DNA reads TGTGCCAGCAGCGGAGGGAGGCGGGACAGGTCCTACAATGAGCAGTTCTTC. It codes for CASSGGRRDRSYNEQFF. Drawing the rest from reference TRBV7-9 and TRBJ2-1, the complete variable domain is DTGVSQNPRHKITKRGQNVTFRCDPISEHNRLYWYRQTLGQGPEFLTYFQNEAQLEKSRLLSDRFSAERPKGSFSTLEIQRTEQGDSAMYLCASSGGRRDRSYNEQFFGPGTRLTVL.

This clonotype was seen repeatedly, ten times or more. The genes are TRBV4-1 and TRBJ1-5, with a possible D match to TRBD1 (6 bases). The length of the CDR3 is 17 residues. V gave up 3 bases and J gave up 0 bases, with 15 bases separating them. Germline V gene data show CDR1 as MGHRA and CDR2 as YSYEKL. CDR3 sequence: CASSQRTGHYSNQPQHF. CDR3 sequence (DNA): TGCGCCAGCAGCCAGCGGACGGGACACTATAGCAATCAGCCCCAGCATTTT.

This clonotype showed up many times. This chain joins TRBV7-9 and TRBJ2-1; 15 bases map to TRBD2. The V gene end was trimmed by 5 bases and the J gene end by 7 bases; junction bases not matched to a gene: 6. Germline V lookup: CDR1 SEHNR, CDR2 FQNEAQ (reference sequence). CDR3 length: 16 amino acids. CDR3 sequence: CASSTPGTSGGNEQFF. The CDR3 bases are TGTGCCAGCAGCACCCCCGGGACTAGCGGGGGGAATGAGCAGTTCTTC.

This clonotype has ten or more counts. This chain links TRBV6-5 with TRBJ1-1; D remains unclear. Germline V gene lookup returns CDR1 MNHEY and CDR2 SVGAGI. The CDR3 length is 14 residues. Trimming shortened V by 0 bases and J by 3 bases, and 8 bases separated the two germline ends. CDR3 coding DNA: TGTGCCAGCAGTTACTCGGAAGGGTACACTGAAGCTTTCTTT. Its protein product is CASSYSEGYTEAFF.

In this sample, this clonotype turned up many times. The CDR3 nucleotides are TGCGCCAGCAGCCAGGCCACAGGAGCAGCGAACACCGGGGAGCTGTTTTTT. Translation: CASSQATGAANTGELFF. V is TRBV4-1 and J is TRBJ2-2, with a weak D call TRBD1 (5 bases). V lost 3 bases and J 0 bases, leaving 14 bases between the germline ends. The CDR3 extends over 17 amino acids. The germline V gene encodes CDR1 MGHRA and CDR2 YSYEKL.

A remark on this clonotype: At one end the junction does not follow the germline gene, possibly because of a read error. This chain connects TRBV7-9 to TRBJ1-5; tentative D call: TRBD1 (6 bases). There are 18 residues in the CDR3. Germline CDR1 SEHNR, CDR2 FQNEAQ (reference sequence). As DNA, the CDR3 is TGTGCCAGCAGCTTAGACTACAGGGTAGGGTATAGCAATCAGCCCCAGGATTTT. It codes for CASSLDYRVGYSNQPQDF.

This clonotype was seen ten or more times. The chain employs TRBV7-2 and TRBJ1-6, with TRBD1 identical over 10 bases. Germline trimming cut 2 bases from V and 7 bases from J; bases unmatched to any gene: 8. CDR1 and CDR2 (germline): SGHTA, FQGNSA. The CDR3 extends over 17 amino acids. The chain's CDR3 is CASSLLSRGQGNSPLHF. The CDR3 coding sequence is TGTGCCAGCAGCTTATTGTCCCGGGGACAGGGGAATTCACCCCTCCACTTT.

The chain recombines TRBV12-5 with TRBJ2-5; no clear D. The V and J ends lost 0 bases and 5 bases respectively, with 10 bases between them. The CDR3 totals 14 residues. Germline-derived CDR1 and CDR2 are LGHNT and FRNRAP. CDR3 nucleotide sequence: TGTGCTAGTGGTTTGGTTTTAGCTGGGGAGACCCAGTACTTC. Its translation: CASGLVLAGETQYF.

This clonotype was counted a few times. V usage is TRBV29-1 and J usage is TRBJ1-6; TRBD1 matches at 9 bases. Trimming took 2 bases from V and 10 from J; bases not matched to a gene: 3. This CDR3 has 13 residues. The germline CDR1 and CDR2 sequences are SQVTM and ANQGSEA. In nucleotides, the CDR3 is TGCAGCGTTGAAACAGGGACAGGGTCACCCCTCCACTTT. This encodes CSVETGTGSPLHF. The full variable domain, completed using reference TRBV29-1 and TRBJ1-6, is SAVISQKPSRDICQRGTSLTIQCQVDSQVTMMFWYRQQPGQSLTLIATANQGSEATYESGFVIDKFPISRPNLTFSTLTVSNMSPEDSSIYLCSVETGTGSPLHFGNGTRLTVT.

The genes are TRBV5-1 and TRBJ2-1; 10 positions match TRBD1. This CDR3 is built from 15 residues. J was trimmed by 5 bases and V by 3 bases; bases with no gene match: 5. Germline V gives CDR1 SGHRS, CDR2 YFSETQ. Written as DNA, the CDR3 is TGCGCCAGCAGCTACAGACAGGGGGCAAACAATGAGCAGTTCTTC. This sequence encodes CASSYRQGANNEQFF.

The sample holds many counts of this clonotype. The chain couples TRBV6-5 to TRBJ1-1, with TRBD1 matching over 10 bases. The CDR3 totals 18 residues. Germline V gene data show CDR1 as MNHEY and CDR2 as SVGAGI. After removal of 2 bases from V and 0 bases from J, the junction contained 9 bases not matched to a gene. CDR3 residues: CASSYHVGQGEMNTEAFF. The CDR3 region has the DNA TGTGCCAGCAGTTACCACGTTGGACAGGGGGAAATGAACACTGAAGCTTTCTTT.

This clonotype has more than one count but fewer than ten. One base away lies a much larger clone, so this may be a sequencing read error. The V call is TRBV7-9, the J call TRBJ1-1; no reliable D call. Germline V CDR1 and CDR2: SEHNR, FQNEAQ (reference sequence). The V end was cut by 5 bases, the J end by 1 base, with 8 bases between. There are 13 residues in the CDR3. The CDR3 DNA sequence: TGTGCCAGCAGCCTCCCAACGAACACTGAAGCTTTCTTT. Its protein is CASSLPTNTEAFF.

This clonotype was detected a few times. V usage is TRBV10-3 and J usage is TRBJ2-2, with TRBD1 identical over 7 bases. Germline lookup yields CDR1 ENHRY and CDR2 SYGVKD. Trimming cost V 6 bases and J 1 base; bases outside gene matches: 8. This CDR3 region has 16 residues. The CDR3 is CAIRISGTVNTGELFF. In DNA form, the CDR3 reads TGTGCCATCAGAATCTCCGGGACAGTGAACACCGGGGAGCTGTTTTTT.

This clonotype was counted at least ten times. The chain employs TRBV5-4 and TRBJ2-5; D call uncertain. The CDR3 loop spans 12 amino acids. CDR1 is SGHNT, CDR2 YYREEE, per germline (reference sequence). V shed 3 bases and J shed 3 bases, with 6 bases lying between them. This CDR3 is CASSSSKETQYF. DNA for the CDR3: TGTGCCAGCAGCTCTAGTAAAGAGACCCAGTACTTC.

A remark on this clonotype: A much larger clone is a single base away; this may be a read error. This chain links TRBV7-6 with TRBJ2-1, with 7 bases identical to TRBD2. The CDR3 has 15 amino acids. Germline lookup yields CDR1 SGHVS and CDR2 FNYEAQ. The CDR3, as DNA: TGTGCCAGCAGCTTAGGGGCGGGAGTCTACAATGAGCAGTTATTC. It yields the protein CASSLGAGVYNEQLF.

This clonotype has more than one count but fewer than ten. CDR3 in amino acids: CATRVGTHPYEQYF. The CDR3 region has the DNA TGTGCCACTAGGGTTGGGACTCACCCCTACGAGCAGTACTTC. The V gene is TRBV5-8, the J gene TRBJ2-7; D may be TRBD2 (6 bases). The CDR3 is 14 residues long. The germline V gene has CDR1 SGHTS and CDR2 YDEGEE. V dropped 9 bases and J dropped 2 bases, with 18 bases sitting between them.